This T cell receptor (beta chain) was found in a study of identical twins. The sample holds a few counts of this clonotype. The antigen is undetermined. It was template switching that added a universal primer site, and there were unique molecular identifiers on the cDNA. TCRdb independently ran MiXCR on the 5' RACE reads; one entry per CDR3 protein. The sample has about 660,000 distinct CDR3 sequences; 8.6% are singletons. The study's findings and limits: The authors drew conclusions from cross-sectional statistical analysis rather than following the same donors.

The same sample was also studied in work on yellow fever vaccine responses in identical twins.

The sequencing sample was made of PBMCs. This sequence was found in a woman aged 18-29 years in good health.

In nucleotides, the CDR3 is TGTGCCTGGGATCCCGGGGGCAGGATCTACGAGCAGTACTTC. As protein: CAWDPGGRIYEQYF. V gene TRBV30 combines with J gene TRBJ2-7; D assignment may be TRBD1 or TRBD2 (6 bases each). The germline V gene encodes CDR1 GTSNPN and CDR2 SVGIG (reference sequence). The CDR3 is 14 amino acids. Trimming took 5 bases from V and 3 from J, leaving 17 bases between them.